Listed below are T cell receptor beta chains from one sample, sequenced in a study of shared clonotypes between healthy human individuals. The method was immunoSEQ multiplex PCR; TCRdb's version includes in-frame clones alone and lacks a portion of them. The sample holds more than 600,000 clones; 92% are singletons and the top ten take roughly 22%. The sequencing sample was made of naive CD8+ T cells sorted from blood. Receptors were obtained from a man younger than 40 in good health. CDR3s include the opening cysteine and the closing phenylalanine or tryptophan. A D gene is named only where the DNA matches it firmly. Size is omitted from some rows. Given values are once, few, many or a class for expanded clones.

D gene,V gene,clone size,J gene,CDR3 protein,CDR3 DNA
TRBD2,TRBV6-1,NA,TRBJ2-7,CASNPGLAGGSEQYF,TGTGCCAGCAATCCGGGACTAGCGGGAGGTTCCGAGCAGTACTTC
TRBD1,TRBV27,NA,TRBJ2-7,CASSLSAGGSYEQYF,TGTGCCAGCAGTTTATCGGCAGGGGGCTCCTACGAGCAGTACTTC
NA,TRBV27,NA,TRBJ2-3,CASSPGTSTDTQYF,TGTGCCAGCAGTCCCGGGACAAGCACAGATACGCAGTATTTT
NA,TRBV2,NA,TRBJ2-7,CASIGYEQYF,TGTGCCAGCATAGGCTACGAGCAGTACTTC
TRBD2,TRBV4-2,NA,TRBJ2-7,CASSQGSGTYEQYF,TGTGCCAGCAGCCAAGGAAGCGGGACCTACGAGCAGTACTTC
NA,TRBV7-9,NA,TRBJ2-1,CASSMPLAPVQFF,TGTGCCAGCAGCATGCCTCTAGCGCCGGTACAGTTCTTC
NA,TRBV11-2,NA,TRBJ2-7,CASSFMGLTYEQYF,TGTGCCAGCAGCTTCATGGGTCTCACCTACGAGCAGTACTTC
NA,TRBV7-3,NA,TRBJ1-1,CASSLSIVGSTEAFF,TGTGCCAGCAGCTTATCAATCGTAGGGAGCACTGAAGCTTTCTTT
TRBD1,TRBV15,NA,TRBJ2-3,CATEARDRVKADYTDTQYF,TGTGCCACCGAGGCCCGGGACAGGGTAAAAGCGGATTACACAGATACGCAGTATTTT
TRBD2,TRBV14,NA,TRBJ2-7,CASSQGTSGSSYEQYF,TGTGCCAGCAGCCAAGGGACTAGCGGGAGCTCCTACGAGCAGTACTTC
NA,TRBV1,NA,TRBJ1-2,CTSSFESLRKTYGYTF,TGCACCAGCAGTTTTGAAAGTTTGCGAAAGACCTATGGCTACACCTTC
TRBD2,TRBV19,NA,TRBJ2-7,CASSIVAGGAEQYF,TGTGCCAGTAGTATAGTAGCGGGAGGCGCCGAGCAGTACTTC
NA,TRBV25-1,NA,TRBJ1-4,CASSEYYDNEKLFF,TGTGCCAGCAGTGAATATTATGACAATGAAAAACTGTTTTTT
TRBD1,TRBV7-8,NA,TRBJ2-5,CASSLLQGARQETQYF,TGTGCCAGCAGCTTATTACAGGGGGCTAGGCAAGAGACCCAGTACTTC
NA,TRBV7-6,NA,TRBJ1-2,CASSLDRDGYTF,TGTGCCAGCAGCTTAGACAGGGATGGCTACACCTTC
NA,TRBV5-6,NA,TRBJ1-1,CASSLIGAEAFF,TGTGCCAGCAGCTTGATTGGCGCTGAAGCTTTCTTT
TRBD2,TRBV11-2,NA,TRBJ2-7,CASSHSELAGGRYEQYF,TGTGCCAGCAGCCACTCGGAGCTAGCGGGAGGGCGGTACGAGCAGTACTTC
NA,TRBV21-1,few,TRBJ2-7,CASSKHGTRFNEQYF,TGTGCCAGCAGCAAACATGGGACTAGATTTAACGAGCAGTACTTC
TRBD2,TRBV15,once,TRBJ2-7,CATSHGPLAGSYEQYF,TGTGCCACCAGCCACGGACCTTTAGCGGGCTCCTACGAGCAGTACTTC
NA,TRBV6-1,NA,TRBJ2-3,CASSEEEGGDPTQYF,TGTGCCAGCAGTGAAGAAGAGGGTGGAGACCCCACGCAGTATTTT
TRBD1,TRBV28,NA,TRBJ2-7,CASSLTGKGGEQYF,TGTGCCAGCAGTCTGACAGGGAAAGGGGGCGAGCAGTACTTC
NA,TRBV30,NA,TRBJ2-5,CAWMSGSGETQYF,TGTGCCTGGATGAGTGGCAGTGGAGAGACCCAGTACTTC
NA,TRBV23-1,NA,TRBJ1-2,CASSRAVSAGYTF,TGCGCCAGCAGTCGTGCGGTCTCTGCTGGCTACACCTTC
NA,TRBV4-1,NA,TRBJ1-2,CASSQDLAVELANYGYTF,TGCGCCAGCAGCCAAGATTTGGCAGTTGAGTTAGCTAACTATGGCTACACCTTC
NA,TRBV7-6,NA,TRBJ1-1,CASSLEETTEAFF,TGTGCCAGCAGCTTAGAGGAGACCACTGAAGCTTTCTTT
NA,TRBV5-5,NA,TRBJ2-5,CASSPGTASWETQYF,TGTGCCAGCAGCCCAGGGACGGCCTCTTGGGAGACCCAGTACTTC
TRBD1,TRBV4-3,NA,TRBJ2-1,CASSQDRSTGSIYNEQFF,TGCGCCAGCAGCCAAGATAGGTCGACAGGGTCGATTTACAATGAGCAGTTCTTC
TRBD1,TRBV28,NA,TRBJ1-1,CASSPWDSRYHEAFF,TGTGCCAGCAGTCCGTGGGACAGCCGATATCACGAAGCTTTCTTT
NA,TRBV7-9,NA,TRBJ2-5,CASSSLGLQETQYF,TGTGCCAGCAGCTCCCTGGGGTTACAAGAGACCCAGTACTTC
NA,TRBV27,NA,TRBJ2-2,CASSFGAFRAENTGELFF,TGTGCCAGCAGTTTTGGGGCCTTCAGGGCCGAGAACACCGGGGAGCTGTTTTTT
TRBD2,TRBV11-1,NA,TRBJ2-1,CASSLTSEIYNEQFF,TGTGCCAGCAGCTTGACTAGCGAGATATACAATGAGCAGTTCTTC
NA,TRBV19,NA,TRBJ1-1,CASSIYTEAFF,TGTGCCAGTAGTATATACACTGAAGCTTTCTTT
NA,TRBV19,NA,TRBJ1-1,CASSIEGNTEAFF,TGTGCCAGTAGTATAGAAGGTAACACTGAAGCTTTCTTT
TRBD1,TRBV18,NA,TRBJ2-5,CASSPQPPAWGQGAGETQYF,TGTGCCAGCTCACCACAGCCCCCCGCCTGGGGGCAGGGGGCTGGTGAGACCCAGTACTTC
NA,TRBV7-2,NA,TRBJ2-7,CASSSEMATPYEQYF,TGTGCCAGCAGCTCCGAAATGGCGACTCCCTACGAGCAGTACTTC
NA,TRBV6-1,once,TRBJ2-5,CASSASGWETQYF,TGTGCCAGCAGTGCGTCAGGGTGGGAGACCCAGTACTTC
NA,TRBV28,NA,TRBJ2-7,CASSFLPGEMTYEQYF,TGTGCCAGCAGTTTTCTCCCAGGGGAGATGACCTACGAGCAGTACTTC
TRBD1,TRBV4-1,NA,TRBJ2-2,CASSQDGTGRGELFF,TGCGCCAGCAGCCAAGATGGGACAGGGCGTGGGGAGCTGTTTTTT
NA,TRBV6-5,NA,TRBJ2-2,CASTLRNRGELFF,TGTGCCAGCACCTTACGAAATCGCGGGGAGCTGTTTTTT
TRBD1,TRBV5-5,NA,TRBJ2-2,CASSPGQGDTGELFF,TGTGCCAGCAGCCCGGGACAGGGCGACACCGGGGAGCTGTTTTTT
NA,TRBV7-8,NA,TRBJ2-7,CASSLAPLSGEQYF,TGTGCCAGCAGCTTAGCGCCATTGTCCGGGGAGCAGTACTTC
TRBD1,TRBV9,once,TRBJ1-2,CASSVVKGGAGYGYTF,TGTGCCAGCAGCGTAGTCAAAGGGGGCGCCGGCTATGGCTACACCTTC
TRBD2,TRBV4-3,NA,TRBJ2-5,CASSEASGLETQYF,TGCGCCAGCAGCGAAGCTAGCGGGCTGGAGACCCAGTACTTC
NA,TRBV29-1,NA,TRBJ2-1,CSVESGGQWWGSYNEQFF,TGCAGCGTTGAAAGTGGTGGCCAGTGGTGGGGCTCCTACAATGAGCAGTTCTTC
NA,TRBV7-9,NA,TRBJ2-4,CASSQEDTRAKNIQYF,TGCGCCAGCAGCCAAGAGGACACAAGAGCCAAAAACATTCAGTACTTC
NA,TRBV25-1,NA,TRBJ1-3,CASSLGNTIYF,TGTGCCAGCTCCCTTGGAAACACCATATATTTT
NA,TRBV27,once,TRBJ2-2,CASRIYTGELFF,TGTGCCAGCAGAATCTACACCGGGGAGCTGTTTTTT
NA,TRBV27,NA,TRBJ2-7,CASGFGTSFYEQYF,TGTGCCAGCGGCTTCGGGACAAGTTTTTACGAGCAGTACTTC
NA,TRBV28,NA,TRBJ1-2,CASSYARDLNYGYTF,TGTGCCAGCAGTTATGCAAGGGACCTTAACTATGGCTACACCTTC
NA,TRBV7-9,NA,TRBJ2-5,CASSNSGRETQYF,TGTGCCAGCAGCAACAGCGGTCGCGAGACCCAGTACTTC
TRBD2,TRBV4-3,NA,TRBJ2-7,CASSQALSRLAGAKYEQYF,TGCGCCAGCAGCCAAGCCCTCTCGCGACTAGCGGGAGCTAAGTACGAGCAGTACTTC